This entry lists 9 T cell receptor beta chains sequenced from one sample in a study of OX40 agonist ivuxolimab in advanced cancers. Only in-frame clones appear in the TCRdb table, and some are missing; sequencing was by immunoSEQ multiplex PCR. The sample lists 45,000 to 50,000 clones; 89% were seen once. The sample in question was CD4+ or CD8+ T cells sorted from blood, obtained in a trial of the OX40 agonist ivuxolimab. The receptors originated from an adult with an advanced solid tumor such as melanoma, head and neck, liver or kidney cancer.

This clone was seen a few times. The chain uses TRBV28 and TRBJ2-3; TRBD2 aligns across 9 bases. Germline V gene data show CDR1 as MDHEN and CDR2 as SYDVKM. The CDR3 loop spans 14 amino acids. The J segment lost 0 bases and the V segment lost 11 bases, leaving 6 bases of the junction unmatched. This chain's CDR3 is CAYRTSESTDTQYF. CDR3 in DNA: TGTGCCTACCGGACTAGCGAGAGCACAGATACGCAGTATTTT.

The DNA of the CDR3 is TGTGCCAGCAGCTTCCTAGCGGGGACAGATACGCAGTATTTT. This encodes CASSFLAGTDTQYF. The chain is built from TRBV7-6 and TRBJ2-3; the match to TRBD2 covers 9 bases. Germline V lookup: CDR1 SGHVS, CDR2 FNYEAQ. The V and J ends lost 3 bases and 3 bases, in that order; junction bases with no gene match: 1. This CDR3 is 14 amino acids long.

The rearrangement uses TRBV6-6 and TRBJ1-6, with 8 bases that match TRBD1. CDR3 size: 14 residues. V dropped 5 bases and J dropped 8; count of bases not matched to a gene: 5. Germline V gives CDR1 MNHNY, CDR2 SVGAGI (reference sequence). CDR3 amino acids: CASSPRTGHSPLHF. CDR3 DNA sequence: TGTGCCAGCAGTCCCAGGACAGGGCATTCACCCCTCCACTTT.

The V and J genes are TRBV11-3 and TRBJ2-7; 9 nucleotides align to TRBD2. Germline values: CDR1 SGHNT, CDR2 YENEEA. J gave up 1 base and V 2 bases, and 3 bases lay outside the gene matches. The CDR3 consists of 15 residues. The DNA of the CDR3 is TGTGCCAGCAGCTTAAAAGCGGGAGGATCCTACGAGCAGTACTTC. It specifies CASSLKAGGSYEQYF.

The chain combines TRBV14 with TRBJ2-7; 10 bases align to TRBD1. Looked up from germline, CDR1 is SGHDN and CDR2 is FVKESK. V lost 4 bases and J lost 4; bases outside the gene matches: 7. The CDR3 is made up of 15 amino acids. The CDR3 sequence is CASSPTRDRGYEQYF. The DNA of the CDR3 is TGTGCCAGCAGCCCAACACGGGACAGGGGATACGAGCAGTACTTC.

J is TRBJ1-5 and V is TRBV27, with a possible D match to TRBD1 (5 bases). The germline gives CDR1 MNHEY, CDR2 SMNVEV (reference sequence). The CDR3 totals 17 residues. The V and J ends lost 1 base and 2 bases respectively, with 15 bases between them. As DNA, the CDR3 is TGTGCCAGCAGTTTATTTGGGCAGATGGGGGGCAATCAGCCCCAGCATTTT. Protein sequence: CASSLFGQMGGNQPQHF.

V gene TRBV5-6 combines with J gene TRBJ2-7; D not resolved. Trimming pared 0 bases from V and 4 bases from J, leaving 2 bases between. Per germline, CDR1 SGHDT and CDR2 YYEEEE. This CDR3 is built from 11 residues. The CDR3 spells CASSLEYEQYF. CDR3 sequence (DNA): TGTGCCAGCAGCTTGGAGTACGAGCAGTACTTC. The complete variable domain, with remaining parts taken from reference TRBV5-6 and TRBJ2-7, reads DAGVTQSPTHLIKTRGQQVTLRCSPKSGHDTVSWYQQALGQGPQFIFQYYEEEERQRGNFPDRFSGHQFPNYSSELNVNALLLGDSALYLCASSLEYEQYFGPGTRLTVT.

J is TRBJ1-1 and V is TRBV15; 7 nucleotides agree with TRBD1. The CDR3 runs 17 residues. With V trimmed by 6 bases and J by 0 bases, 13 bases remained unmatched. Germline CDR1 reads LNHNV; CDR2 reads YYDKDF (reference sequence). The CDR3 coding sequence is TGTGCCACCAGTACGTACGAACAGGGGACCATGAACACTGAAGCTTTCTTT. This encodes CATSTYEQGTMNTEAFF.

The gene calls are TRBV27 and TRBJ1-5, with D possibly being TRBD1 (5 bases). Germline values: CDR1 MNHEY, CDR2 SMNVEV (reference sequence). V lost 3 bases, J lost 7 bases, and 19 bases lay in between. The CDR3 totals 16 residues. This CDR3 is CASSFSDNLGSQPQHF. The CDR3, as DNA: TGTGCCAGCAGTTTTTCGGACAATCTAGGATCACAGCCCCAGCATTTT.